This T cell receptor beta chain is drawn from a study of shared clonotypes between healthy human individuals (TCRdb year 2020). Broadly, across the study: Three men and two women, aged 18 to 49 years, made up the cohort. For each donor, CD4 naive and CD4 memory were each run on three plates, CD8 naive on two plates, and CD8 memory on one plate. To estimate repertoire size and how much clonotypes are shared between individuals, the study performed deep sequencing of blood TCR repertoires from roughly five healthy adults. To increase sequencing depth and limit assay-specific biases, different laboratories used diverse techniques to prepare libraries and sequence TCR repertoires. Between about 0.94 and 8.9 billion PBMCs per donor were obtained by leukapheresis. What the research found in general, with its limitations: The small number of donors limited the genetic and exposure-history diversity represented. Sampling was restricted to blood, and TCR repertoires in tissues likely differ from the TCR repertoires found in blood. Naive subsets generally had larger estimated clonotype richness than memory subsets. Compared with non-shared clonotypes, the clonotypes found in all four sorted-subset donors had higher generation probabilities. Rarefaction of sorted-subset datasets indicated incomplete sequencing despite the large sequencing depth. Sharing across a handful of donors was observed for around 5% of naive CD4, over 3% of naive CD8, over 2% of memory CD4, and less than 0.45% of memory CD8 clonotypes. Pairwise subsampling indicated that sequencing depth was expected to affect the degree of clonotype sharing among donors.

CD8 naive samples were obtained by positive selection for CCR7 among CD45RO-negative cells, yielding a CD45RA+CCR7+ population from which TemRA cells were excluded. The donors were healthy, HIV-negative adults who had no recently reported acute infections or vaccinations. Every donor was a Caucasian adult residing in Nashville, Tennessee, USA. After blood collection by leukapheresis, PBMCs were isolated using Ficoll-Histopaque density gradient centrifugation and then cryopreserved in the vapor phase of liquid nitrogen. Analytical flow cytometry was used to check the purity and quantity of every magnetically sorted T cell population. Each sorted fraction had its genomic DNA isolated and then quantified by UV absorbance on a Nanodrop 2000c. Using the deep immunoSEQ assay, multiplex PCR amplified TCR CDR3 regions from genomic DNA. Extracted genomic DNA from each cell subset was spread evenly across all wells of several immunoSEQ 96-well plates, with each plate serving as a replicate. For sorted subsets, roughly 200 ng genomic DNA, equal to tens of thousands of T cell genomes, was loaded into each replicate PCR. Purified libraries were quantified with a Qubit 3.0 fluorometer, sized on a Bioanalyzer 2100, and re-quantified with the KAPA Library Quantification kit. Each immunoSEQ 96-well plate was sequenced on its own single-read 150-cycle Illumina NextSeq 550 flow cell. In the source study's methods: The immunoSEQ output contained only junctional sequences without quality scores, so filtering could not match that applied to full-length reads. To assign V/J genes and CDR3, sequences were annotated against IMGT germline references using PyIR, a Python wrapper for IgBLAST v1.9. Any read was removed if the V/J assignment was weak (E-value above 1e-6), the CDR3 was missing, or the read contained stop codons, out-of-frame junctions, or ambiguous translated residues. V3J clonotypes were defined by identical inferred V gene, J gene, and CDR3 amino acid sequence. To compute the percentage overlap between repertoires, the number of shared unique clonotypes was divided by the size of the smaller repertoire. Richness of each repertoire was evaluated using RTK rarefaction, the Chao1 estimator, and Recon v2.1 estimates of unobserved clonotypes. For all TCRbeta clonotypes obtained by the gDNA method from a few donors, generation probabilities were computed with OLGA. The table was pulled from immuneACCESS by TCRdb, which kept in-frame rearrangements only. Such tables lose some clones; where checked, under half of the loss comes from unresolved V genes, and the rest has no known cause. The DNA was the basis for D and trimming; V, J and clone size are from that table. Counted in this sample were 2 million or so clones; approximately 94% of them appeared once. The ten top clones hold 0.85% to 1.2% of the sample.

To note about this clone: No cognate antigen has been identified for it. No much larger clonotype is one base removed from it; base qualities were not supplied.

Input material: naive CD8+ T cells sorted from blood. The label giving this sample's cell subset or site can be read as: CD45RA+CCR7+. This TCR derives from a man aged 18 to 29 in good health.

The CDR3 region: CASSQQGAIFTGELFF. Here is the DNA: TGTGCCAGCAGCCAACAGGGGGCGATTTTCACCGGGGAGCTGTTTTTT. The chain was built from TRBV5-6 and TRBJ2-2; the central 9 bases match TRBD1. Trimmed from V: 4 bases; trimmed from J: 4 bases; junction bases lacking a gene match: 8. Measured from the cysteine to the phenylalanine, the CDR3 is 16 residues long. Solely the CDR3 DNA is kept, with 48 bases framed from the first base. As encoded in the germline V gene, CDR1 is SGHDT while CDR2 is YYEEEE.